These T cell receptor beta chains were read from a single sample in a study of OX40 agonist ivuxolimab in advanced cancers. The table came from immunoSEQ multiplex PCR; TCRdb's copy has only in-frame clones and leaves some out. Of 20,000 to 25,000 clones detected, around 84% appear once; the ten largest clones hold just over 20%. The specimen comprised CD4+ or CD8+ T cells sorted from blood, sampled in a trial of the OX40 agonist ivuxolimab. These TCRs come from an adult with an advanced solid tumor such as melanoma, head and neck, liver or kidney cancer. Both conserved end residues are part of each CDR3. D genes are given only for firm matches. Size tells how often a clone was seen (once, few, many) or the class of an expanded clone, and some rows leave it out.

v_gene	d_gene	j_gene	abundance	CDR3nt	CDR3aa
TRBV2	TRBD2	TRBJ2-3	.	TGTGCCAGAGAATCGGATGGGACTAGCGGGCATAGCACAGATACGCAGTATTTT	CARESDGTSGHSTDTQYF
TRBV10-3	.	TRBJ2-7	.	TGTGCCATCAGGACCCCCGATACACCTAGCTCCTACGAGCAGTACTTC	CAIRTPDTPSSYEQYF
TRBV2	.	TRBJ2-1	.	TGTGCCAGCAGCGACCGGGACAAAAGGGGAGGTGAGCAGTTCTTC	CASSDRDKRGGEQFF
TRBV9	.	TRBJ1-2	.	TGTGCCAGCAGCTTAGTAAGCGGAGGCGTCGATGGCTACACCTTC	CASSLVSGGVDGYTF
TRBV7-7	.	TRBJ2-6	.	TGTGCTAGCAGCCCCCTCTCTGGGGCCAACGTCCTGACTTTC	CASSPLSGANVLTF
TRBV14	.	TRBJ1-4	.	TGTGCCAGCAGCCACACAGTCGGAACTAATGAAAAACTGTTTTTT	CASSHTVGTNEKLFF
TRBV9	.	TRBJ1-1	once	TGTGCCAGCAGCGTAGGGGGGATGGATAACACTGAAGCTTTCTTT	CASSVGGMDNTEAFF
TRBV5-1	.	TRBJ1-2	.	TGCGCCAGCAGCTTGGGACAGCTCTACACCTTC	CASSLGQLYTF
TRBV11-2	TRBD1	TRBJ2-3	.	TGTGCCAGCAGCTCCATGACAGGGTATGCGTTGGATACGCAGTATTTT	CASSSMTGYALDTQYF
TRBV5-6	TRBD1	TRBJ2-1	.	TGTGCCAGCAGCTTGTTCGGGACAGGGGACAATGAGCAGTTCTTC	CASSLFGTGDNEQFF